The 15 T cell receptor beta chains below all came from one sample that was sequenced in a study of T cell changes during pregnancy in multiple sclerosis. TCRdb keeps only in-frame clones here, not all; method: immunoSEQ multiplex PCR. The sample lists 65,000 to 75,000 clones; more than 85% were seen once. The sequenced sample was peripheral blood, obtained in the second trimester of pregnancy. The receptors were sampled from a female donor with multiple sclerosis, enrolled in a pregnancy study.

The rearrangement links TRBV27 to TRBJ2-1, with TRBD1 matching over 8 bases. The germline CDR1 and CDR2 sequences are MNHEY and SMNVEV (reference sequence). The CDR3 is made up of 14 amino acids. The V segment lost 3 bases and the J segment 3 bases; nucleotides outside the gene matches: 1. The CDR3 coding sequence is TGTGCCAGCAGTTTTGACAGGGGCTACAATGAGCAGTTCTTC. Protein: CASSFDRGYNEQFF.

The chain employs TRBV14 and TRBJ2-1; 10 bases align to TRBD1. V was pared by 2 bases and J by 8 bases, with 12 bases of the junction left unmatched. The CDR3 extends over 17 amino acids. From germline, CDR1 is SGHDN and CDR2 FVKESK. The CDR3 spells CASSQRPGQGLNDEQFF. CDR3 nucleotide sequence: TGTGCCAGCAGCCAAAGACCGGGACAGGGGCTAAACGATGAGCAGTTCTTC.

This chain links TRBV10-1 with TRBJ2-3; no reliable D call. Germline lookup yields CDR1 WNHNN and CDR2 SYGVQD (reference sequence). Trimming removed 2 bases at V and 2 bases at J, with 5 bases between. This CDR3 has 13 amino acids. CDR3 residues: CASSETNTDTQYF. The CDR3 nucleotides read TGCGCCAGCAGTGAGACTAACACAGATACGCAGTATTTT.

The chain is built from TRBV19 and TRBJ2-2; the match to TRBD2 covers 7 bases. Looked up from germline, CDR1 is LNHDA and CDR2 is SQIVND (reference sequence). The CDR3 contains 16 residues. J gave up 7 bases and V 6 bases, and 14 bases lay outside the gene matches. Written as DNA, the CDR3 is TGTGCCAGTAGAGATTTGTCGGCGGGGAGGGACGGGGAGCTGTTTTTT. Translated, it gives CASRDLSAGRDGELFF.

The V call is TRBV2, the J call TRBJ1-2; TRBD1 matches 9 bases. V shed 5 bases, J shed 2 bases, and the junction held 3 bases outside the gene matches. CDR3 length: 14 amino acids. Germline assignment: CDR1 SNHLY and CDR2 FYNNEI. The CDR3 reads CASSRDRVNYGYTF. In DNA, the CDR3 is TGTGCCAGCAGTCGGGACAGGGTGAACTATGGCTACACCTTC.

The CDR3 reads CASSLEASGGGNTGELFF. DNA of the CDR3: TGTGCCAGCAGCTTAGAAGCTAGCGGGGGGGGAAACACCGGGGAGCTGTTTTTT. The chain is built from TRBV7-6 and TRBJ2-2, with 12 bases identical to TRBD2. V dropped 1 base and J dropped 2; count of bases not matched to a gene: 5. This CDR3 region has 18 residues. CDR1 and CDR2 from the germline V gene are SGHVS and FNYEAQ.

The J gene is TRBJ2-1, the V gene TRBV6-4; a weak D match, TRBD2 (5 bases). Germline CDR1 reads MRHNA; CDR2 reads SNTAGT. The germline V and J ends were trimmed by 0 bases and 9 bases, with 12 bases remaining between them. This CDR3 has 14 amino acids. The CDR3 loop reads CASSDSGKRGEQFF. The CDR3 nucleotides read TGTGCCAGCAGTGACTCGGGGAAACGGGGTGAGCAGTTCTTC.

This chain links TRBV5-1 with TRBJ2-6; D remains ambiguous. Germline loops: CDR1 SGHRS, CDR2 YFSETQ. Trimming pared 0 bases from V and 2 bases from J, leaving 6 bases between. The CDR3 contains 15 residues. The CDR3 bases are TGCGCCAGCAGCTTGGTTTTCACTGGGGCCAACGTCCTGACTTTC. This codes for CASSLVFTGANVLTF.

The J gene is TRBJ2-1, the V gene TRBV5-6; 13 bases are shared with TRBD2. Unmatched junction bases numbered 11, after V lost 3 bases and J lost 2 bases. CDR3 length equals 19 residues. Germline CDR1 is SGHDT and CDR2 is YYEEEE. The CDR3 sequence is CASSSLTSGLAGPYNEQFF. In DNA form, the CDR3 reads TGTGCCAGCAGCTCACTTACCTCGGGACTAGCGGGGCCCTACAATGAGCAGTTCTTC.

The chain carries TRBV5-6 and TRBJ1-5; no reliable D call. Trimming cost V 5 bases and J 1 base, with 10 bases left between them. Germline V gene data show CDR1 as SGHDT and CDR2 as YYEEEE. The CDR3 totals 14 residues. The CDR3: CASRNSGSNQPQHF. CDR3 sequence (DNA): TGTGCCAGCAGGAACAGTGGGAGCAATCAGCCCCAGCATTTT.

The chain couples TRBV4-2 to TRBJ1-2; 7 positions match TRBD1. From germline, CDR1 is LGHNA and CDR2 YNFKEQ. The length of the CDR3 is 14 residues. J gave up 4 bases and V 3 bases, and 5 bases lay outside the gene matches. The CDR3 loop reads CASSQGQTRYGYTF. The CDR3 DNA is TGTGCCAGCAGCCAGGGACAGACTCGCTATGGCTACACCTTC.

The chain is built from TRBV5-5 and TRBJ2-5, with TRBD2 matching over 13 bases. V shed 4 bases and J 5 bases; nucleotides not matched to a gene: 14. This CDR3 region has 18 residues. CDR1 and CDR2 (germline): SGHKS, YYEKEE (reference sequence). CDR3 bases: TGTGCCAGCAGCACCGGTGGACTAGCGGGAGTGGGGTTGGAGACCCAGTACTTC. Its protein is CASSTGGLAGVGLETQYF.

The rearrangement joins TRBV30 to TRBJ2-7; D possibly corresponds to TRBD2 (5 bases). The V end lost 0 bases, the J end lost 4 bases, and 7 bases lay between the germline ends. CDR1 and CDR2 from the germline V gene are GTSNPN and SVGIG (reference sequence). The CDR3 totals 12 residues. CDR3 residues: CAWSVGVYEQYF. The CDR3 region has the DNA TGTGCCTGGAGTGTGGGAGTGTACGAGCAGTACTTC.

The V and J genes are TRBV20-1 and TRBJ2-1; no firm D call. Germline-derived CDR1 and CDR2 are DFQATT and SNEGSKA (reference sequence). V lost 5 bases and J lost 10, with 6 bases in between. The CDR3 has 9 residues. The CDR3 sequence: CSASTEQFF. The DNA for the CDR3 is TGCAGTGCTTCCACAGAGCAGTTCTTC.

The V call is TRBV19, the J call TRBJ2-7; D is perhaps TRBD1 (6 bases). This CDR3 comprises 13 residues. Germline values: CDR1 LNHDA, CDR2 SQIVND (reference sequence). Trimming took off 5 bases at V and 5 bases at J, with 13 bases between the two ends. The CDR3 protein is CASSFQQGHEQYF. DNA of the CDR3: TGTGCCAGTAGTTTCCAACAGGGCCACGAGCAGTACTTC.